The 13 T cell receptor beta chains presented below share a single source sample, sequenced in a study of beta chain features in type 1 diabetes (dated by TCRdb to the late 2010s). Libraries were built with the immunoSEQ multiplex PCR assay. The entire isolated RNA was reverse transcribed using the High Capacity cDNA Reverse Transcription Kit, and thus expressed TCRB transcripts were sequenced. TCRdb carries this immuneACCESS record with in-frame sequences only. Its versions omit some clonotypes, under half of them owing to an unresolved V gene in the studies checked, with the rest unexplained. A total of 600,000 to 700,000 clones appear in this sample, approximately 13% of them only once. 0.095% to 0.15% of the sample belongs to the ten largest clones. Findings and caveats that apply to the study as a whole: In all four CD4+ subsets, TCRB CDR3 length was moderately but significantly shorter in type 1 diabetes patients.

Antigens for these TCRs are unknown. The sample taken for sequencing was naive CD4+ T cells from blood. This sample's cell subset or site label indicates: true naive CD4+ T cells. The receptors come from a man aged 25 to 40 with type 1 diabetes.

The chain links TRBV9 to TRBJ2-6, with D perhaps given as TRBD1 or TRBD2 (5 bases each). Trimming removed 2 bases at V and 0 bases at J, with 12 bases between. From germline, CDR1 is SGDLS and CDR2 YYNGEE. CDR3 length: 17 amino acids. The CDR3 DNA reads as TGTGCCAGCAGCGTGGGGGACGGAAGCTCTGGGGCCAACGTCCTGACTTTC. It specifies CASSVGDGSSGANVLTF.

V and J are TRBV9 and TRBJ2-3; 9 bases map to TRBD2. Germline CDR1 reads SGDLS; CDR2 reads YYNGEE. The CDR3 sequence is 17 residues long. V shed 0 bases and J 3 bases; nucleotides not matched to a gene: 8. This CDR3 reads CASSVGVAGDLTDTQYF. CDR3 DNA: TGTGCCAGCAGCGTAGGCGTAGCGGGGGACCTAACAGATACGCAGTATTTT.

There are a few counts of this clone. The chain employs TRBV10-3 and TRBJ2-7; the D gene is possibly TRBD1 (5 bases). The germline V gene encodes CDR1 ENHRY and CDR2 SYGVKD. The ends were cut back, 2 bases at V and 7 bases at J, with 18 bases in the middle. This CDR3 has 15 amino acids. The CDR3 DNA reads as TGTGCCATCAGTGAGGGCCTAATACGCAGGACAGAGCAGTACTTC. It translates to CAISEGLIRRTEQYF.

This clone was observed a handful of times. The chain employs TRBV7-2 and TRBJ2-3, with D possibly being TRBD1 (5 bases). Trimming stripped 4 bases from V and 9 bases from J, with 20 bases between. Germline CDR1 is SGHTA and CDR2 is FQGNSA. The CDR3 sequence is 15 residues long. The CDR3 nucleotides are TGTGCCAGCAGCTCGGACAACAGCCTCGCAGGAACGCAGTATTTT. It codes for CASSSDNSLAGTQYF.

In its sample, this clone was seen a few times. For the CDR3, the DNA is TGTGCCAGCAGTGTACAGGGAGGCGGCACTGAAGCTTTCTTT. This gives the protein CASSVQGGGTEAFF. The chain has TRBV6-4 and TRBJ1-1; D may be TRBD1 (6 bases). The V and J ends lost 4 bases and 4 bases respectively, with 13 bases between them. The CDR3 runs 14 residues. CDR1 MRHNA and CDR2 SNTAGT come from the germline V gene.

This clone occurred a few times. The genes are TRBV2 and TRBJ2-3, with D uncertain. The CDR3 is made up of 13 amino acids. The V end lost 4 bases, the J end lost 4 bases, and 9 bases lay between the germline ends. CDR1 SNHLY and CDR2 FYNNEI come from the germline V gene. CDR3 residues: CASSAEYADTQYF. As DNA, the CDR3 is TGTGCCAGCAGTGCCGAGTACGCAGATACGCAGTATTTT.

This clone was observed a few times. The rearrangement joins TRBV7-2 to TRBJ2-5; D is unclear. CDR1 and CDR2 (germline): SGHTA, FQGNSA. The CDR3 totals 13 residues. V was pared by 2 bases and J by 8 bases, with 12 bases between. The CDR3 sequence is CASSLWEKGTQYF. The CDR3 coding sequence is TGTGCCAGCAGCTTATGGGAAAAAGGAACCCAGTACTTC.

The rearrangement uses TRBV5-1 and TRBJ2-5; 7 bases agree with TRBD2. The trim removed 0 bases at V and 2 bases at J, leaving 4 bases unmatched. The CDR3 loop spans 15 amino acids. Germline V gene data show CDR1 as SGHRS and CDR2 as YFSETQ. The CDR3 sequence: CASSLGTSLQETQYF. In nucleotides, the CDR3 is TGCGCCAGCAGCTTGGGGACTAGTCTGCAAGAGACCCAGTACTTC.

This chain joins TRBV10-3 and TRBJ2-1, with 7 nucleotides matching TRBD1. Germline V gene data show CDR1 as ENHRY and CDR2 as SYGVKD. Germline trimming cut 3 bases from V and 1 base from J; bases unmatched to any gene: 0. CDR3 length equals 14 residues. This CDR3 reads CAISDRGSYNEQFF. The CDR3, as DNA: TGTGCCATCAGTGACAGGGGGTCCTACAATGAGCAGTTCTTC.

The chain combines TRBV6-6 with TRBJ2-3; 7 nucleotides align to TRBD2. Germline lookup yields CDR1 MNHNY and CDR2 SVGAGI (reference sequence). After removal of 4 bases from V and 0 bases from J, the junction contained 1 base not matched to a gene. The CDR3 loop spans 14 amino acids. CDR3 sequence (DNA): TGTGCCAGCAGTTGGGAGGGGAGCACAGATACGCAGTATTTT. It translates to CASSWEGSTDTQYF.

This clone was detected a few times. J is TRBJ2-4 and V is TRBV9; D possibly matches TRBD1 or TRBD2 (6 bases each). The V end was cut by 0 bases, the J end by 2 bases, with 9 bases between. Germline CDR1 and CDR2: SGDLS and YYNGEE. This CDR3 has 15 amino acids. This chain's CDR3 is CASSVEGGTKNIQYF. The CDR3 coding sequence is TGTGCCAGCAGCGTAGAAGGGGGGACCAAAAACATTCAGTACTTC.

The chain employs TRBV7-2 and TRBJ1-1; 10 nucleotides line up with TRBD1. The germline V gene encodes CDR1 SGHTA and CDR2 FQGNSA. J lost 4 bases, V lost 1 base, and 3 bases had no gene match. CDR3 length equals 15 residues. The CDR3 sequence: CASSLVGTGATEAFF. The CDR3 bases are TGTGCCAGCAGCTTAGTGGGGACAGGGGCCACTGAAGCTTTCTTT.

This clone was counted only a few times. The CDR3 sequence: CASSQELEGAREKLFF. CDR3 nucleotide sequence: TGCGCCAGCAGCCAAGAATTGGAGGGCGCGAGGGAAAAACTGTTTTTT. The chain uses TRBV4-3 and TRBJ1-4; D not certain. The CDR3 sequence is 16 residues long. V was trimmed by 0 bases and J by 8 bases, leaving 16 bases between them. Per the germline V gene, CDR1 is LGHNA and CDR2 is YSLEER.